Each of the 15 T cell receptor beta chains below was sequenced from the same sample in a study of T cell clusters in autoimmune cytopenias. TRB was amplified from around 250 ng of peripheral blood genomic DNA per sample. TRB was amplified by touch-down multiplex PCR, primer pools A and B combined. No DNA is given; TCRdb re-called the multiplex PCR reads and lists each CDR3 protein once. Its listing shows roughly 8,000 distinct CDR3 sequences. The sequenced sample was peripheral blood. The receptors originated from a human donor with an autoimmune cytopenia or autoimmune hepatitis (not recorded which).

Its frequency marks this clonotype as medium-sized. The V call is TRBV6-5, the J call TRBJ2-3; checking the TCRdb D call of TRBD1 is not possible without DNA. This CDR3 contains 16 residues. Germline CDR1 and CDR2: MNHEY and SVGAGI. The CDR3 sequence: CASSPNRRTSTDTQYF.

The chain combines TRBV12-3 or TRBV12-4 with TRBJ2-7; TCRdb selects TRBD1, and the lack of DNA leaves this call unchecked. The CDR3 runs 16 residues. CDR3 region: CASREWGRGQPYEQYF.

This chain connects TRBV11-2 to TRBJ2-3; checking the TCRdb D call of TRBD1 is not possible without DNA. CDR3 length equals 22 residues. Germline V gives CDR1 SGHAT, CDR2 FQNNGV. The CDR3 here is CASSLVLGAYAQSSFSTDTQYF. Supplemented by reference TRBV11-2 and TRBJ2-3, the full variable domain reads EAGVAQSPRYKIIEKRQSVAFWCNPISGHATLYWYQQILGQGPKLLIQFQNNGVVDDSQLPKDRFSAERLKGVDSTLKIQPAKLEDSAVYLCASSLVLGAYAQSSFSTDTQYFGPGTRLTVL.

This clonotype is identified as medium-sized from frequency. The chain has TRBV6-5 and TRBJ1-5. CDR1 MNHEY and CDR2 SVGAGI come from the germline V gene. The CDR3 totals 13 residues. This CDR3 reads CASSSDRNQPQHF.

V usage is TRBV6-2 or TRBV6-3 and J usage is TRBJ2-2; the D call from TCRdb, TRBD2, cannot be confirmed without DNA. Per the germline V gene, CDR1 is MNHEY and CDR2 is SVGEGT. The CDR3 is 15 residues long. The CDR3 here is CASKEAGVNTGELFF.

Judged by frequency, this clonotype is medium-sized (0.01 to 0.1%). The CDR3: CASSLGQGYTEAFF. The J gene is TRBJ1-1, the V gene TRBV5-5; lacking DNA, the TRBD1 call made by TCRdb goes unchecked. This CDR3 spans 14 amino acids. CDR1 is SGHKS, CDR2 YYEKEE, per germline (reference sequence).

V usage is TRBV5-4 and J usage is TRBJ2-7. This CDR3 has 13 amino acids. Germline assignment: CDR1 SGHNT and CDR2 YYREEE (reference sequence). This chain's CDR3 is CASSDGNSYEQYF.

This clonotype is deemed medium-sized by its frequency. This rearrangement joins TRBV30 to TRBJ1-2. Germline V gene data show CDR1 as GTSNPN and CDR2 as SVGIG (reference sequence). The CDR3 runs 11 residues. CDR3: CAWSVLGGYTF.

The CDR3 spells CASSPTGLGDTDTQYF. V and J are TRBV18 and TRBJ2-3; TCRdb gives TRBD2 as the D gene, but with no DNA this cannot be confirmed. Germline-derived CDR1 and CDR2 are KGHSH and LQKENI. The CDR3 totals 16 residues.

This clonotype ranks as medium-sized in terms of frequency. V and J are TRBV29-1 and TRBJ2-2; TCRdb lists TRBD2, though no DNA is available to test this call. Germline CDR1 reads SQVTM; CDR2 reads ANQGSEA. The CDR3 consists of 15 residues. The CDR3 spells CSVGLAGVRPGELFF.

This clonotype is classed as medium-sized by frequency. The V call is TRBV6-5, the J call TRBJ1-2; the TRBD1 assignment by TCRdb is unverifiable without DNA. This CDR3 region has 14 residues. Germline values: CDR1 MNHEY, CDR2 SVGAGI. This chain's CDR3 is CASSPTWTGYGYTF.

The rearrangement joins TRBV20-1 to TRBJ1-1. CDR3 length: 13 residues. Germline V CDR1 and CDR2: DFQATT, SNEGSKA (reference sequence). This CDR3 reads CSADQGGNTEAFF.

The gene calls are TRBV11-1 and TRBJ1-2; there is no DNA to check the TCRdb D call of TRBD1. Germline CDR1 reads SGHAT; CDR2 reads FQDESV (reference sequence). The CDR3 consists of 17 residues. The CDR3 is CASSKSGQGPLNYGYTF.

This clonotype is medium-sized by frequency. The rearrangement joins TRBV6-5 to TRBJ2-6; TCRdb returns TRBD1, unconfirmable since there is no DNA. Germline loops: CDR1 MNHEY, CDR2 SVGAGI. This CDR3 contains 17 residues. CDR3 residues: CAIPLGTVSSGANVLTF.

This clonotype is deemed medium-sized by its frequency. The genes are TRBV6-5 and TRBJ1-4; as DNA is missing, the TRBD1 call by TCRdb cannot be tested. Germline CDR1 and CDR2: MNHEY and SVGAGI. The CDR3 length is 14 residues. CDR3 amino acids: CASSQGQGSEKLFF.